A selection of T cell receptor beta chains follows, all from one sample in a study of regulatory T cells in long-lasting Graves disease. From the multiplex PCR reads, TCRdb called clonotypes with MiXCR, one entry per CDR3 protein. The table includes roughly 440,000 distinct CDR3 sequences, around 15% detected once. These records were also assigned to another study, of T cells in Graves' hyperthyroidism and ophthalmopathy.

The specimen was peripheral blood mononuclear cells (PBMCs), collected at new diagnosis, from a patient treated with antithyroid drugs. Receptors originate from a young woman with Graves disease. CDR3s include the opening cysteine and the closing phenylalanine or tryptophan. Each record gives: CDR3 DNA, CDR3 protein, J gene, D gene, V gene, clone size. A D gene is named only where the DNA matches it firmly. The size field is filled for only some rows; it gives once, few, many or a size class.

cdr3_nt: TGTGCTAGTGCCGCGACGAGCAATCAGCCCCAGCATTTT
cdr3_aa: CASAATSNQPQHF
j_call: TRBJ1-5
d_call: NA
v_call: TRBV12-5
clone_size: many

cdr3_nt: TGTGCCAGCAGCTTAGCGCGGGCATTCAACAATGAGCAGTTCTTC
cdr3_aa: CASSLARAFNNEQFF
j_call: TRBJ2-1
d_call: NA
v_call: TRBV7-2
clone_size: many

cdr3_nt: TGTGCCAGCAGCTTAGGCCAGGTCACGGCCCAGTACTTC
cdr3_aa: CASSLGQVTAQYF
j_call: TRBJ2-5
d_call: NA
v_call: TRBV7-2
clone_size: few

cdr3_nt: TGTGCCAGCAGTTACACAGGCCAACGGGACACTGAAGCTTTCTTT
cdr3_aa: CASSYTGQRDTEAFF
j_call: TRBJ1-1
d_call: NA
v_call: TRBV6-5
clone_size: many

cdr3_nt: TGCAGTGCTGTTCCCCGGACCAACCGGTACGAGCAGTTCTTC
cdr3_aa: CSAVPRTNRYEQFF
j_call: TRBJ2-1
d_call: NA
v_call: TRBV20-1
clone_size: few

cdr3_nt: TGCAGTGCTAACGGACAGGTCGAATTTCCGTACTTC
cdr3_aa: CSANGQVEFPYF
j_call: TRBJ2-7
d_call: TRBD1
v_call: TRBV20-1
clone_size: NA

cdr3_nt: TGTGCCAGCAGTCAGGGGACTAGCGAAGAGACCCAGTACTTC
cdr3_aa: CASSQGTSEETQYF
j_call: TRBJ2-5
d_call: TRBD2
v_call: TRBV12-3/TRBV12-4
clone_size: NA

cdr3_nt: TGTGCCAGCTCACTCTCCCAGCGGGATTCTGACGAGCAGTACTTC
cdr3_aa: CASSLSQRDSDEQYF
j_call: TRBJ2-7
d_call: TRBD2
v_call: TRBV18
clone_size: few

cdr3_nt: TGTGCCAGCAGCCCCTCACTAGCGGGACTGGTCGAGCAGTACTTC
cdr3_aa: CASSPSLAGLVEQYF
j_call: TRBJ2-7
d_call: TRBD2
v_call: TRBV28
clone_size: many

cdr3_nt: TGTGCCAGCACTCCCAGGACAGGGGGCTCGGTGACCCAGTACTTC
cdr3_aa: CASTPRTGGSVTQYF
j_call: TRBJ2-5
d_call: TRBD1
v_call: TRBV2
clone_size: NA

cdr3_nt: TGCAGCGTAGGACTAGCGGGAGCCGGGGAGCTGTTTTTT
cdr3_aa: CSVGLAGAGELFF
j_call: TRBJ2-2
d_call: TRBD2
v_call: TRBV29-1
clone_size: few

cdr3_nt: TGTGCCAGCACCCCTATTGGGGTCTGGCAGCCCCAGCATTTT
cdr3_aa: CASTPIGVWQPQHF
j_call: TRBJ1-5
d_call: NA
v_call: TRBV12-3/TRBV12-4
clone_size: NA

cdr3_nt: TGTGCCAGCAAGGACTATTCCTCCCAATCCTACGAGCAGTACTTC
cdr3_aa: CASKDYSSQSYEQYF
j_call: TRBJ2-7
d_call: NA
v_call: TRBV2
clone_size: many

cdr3_nt: TGCAGTGCTAGGGGGATTGGGAACACTGAAGCTTTCTTT
cdr3_aa: CSARGIGNTEAFF
j_call: TRBJ1-1
d_call: NA
v_call: TRBV20-1
clone_size: few

cdr3_nt: TGTGCCAGCAGTCAGCGGGGCATTGATGCGGACACTGAAGCTTTCTTT
cdr3_aa: CASSQRGIDADTEAFF
j_call: TRBJ1-1
d_call: NA
v_call: TRBV12-3/TRBV12-4
clone_size: many

cdr3_nt: TGTGCCAGCAGTCCCGGGGGGGTAGGGTTGAACACTGAAGCTTTCTTT
cdr3_aa: CASSPGGVGLNTEAFF
j_call: TRBJ1-1
d_call: NA
v_call: TRBV28
clone_size: many

cdr3_nt: TGTGCCAGCAGTTGGGGATCTAGCAATCAGCCCCAGCATTTT
cdr3_aa: CASSWGSSNQPQHF
j_call: TRBJ1-5
d_call: NA
v_call: TRBV10-1
clone_size: NA

cdr3_nt: TGTGCCGGAGATACGCAGTATTTT
cdr3_aa: CAGDTQYF
j_call: TRBJ2-3
d_call: NA
v_call: TRBV27
clone_size: NA

cdr3_nt: TGTGCCAGCAGTCAGCGAGGACAGTATAATTCACCCCTCCACTTT
cdr3_aa: CASSQRGQYNSPLHF
j_call: TRBJ1-6
d_call: NA
v_call: TRBV28
clone_size: many

cdr3_nt: TGTGCCAGTACCCTTGGGGGTAACTATGGCTACACCTTC
cdr3_aa: CASTLGGNYGYTF
j_call: TRBJ1-2
d_call: NA
v_call: TRBV19
clone_size: NA

cdr3_nt: TGCGCCAGCACCTGGGGGCCAGAGAACACTGAAGCTTTCTTT
cdr3_aa: CASTWGPENTEAFF
j_call: TRBJ1-1
d_call: NA
v_call: TRBV5-1
clone_size: NA

cdr3_nt: TGTGCCAGCAGTTTCTCGGGGGGCGGGGACGAGCAGTACTTC
cdr3_aa: CASSFSGGGDEQYF
j_call: TRBJ2-7
d_call: NA
v_call: TRBV12-3/TRBV12-4
clone_size: many

cdr3_nt: TGTGCCAGCAGACCCACCTCCTGGGTTCAAGGTGGAAACTATGGCTACACCTTC
cdr3_aa: CASRPTSWVQGGNYGYTF
j_call: TRBJ1-2
d_call: NA
v_call: TRBV12-3/TRBV12-4
clone_size: NA

cdr3_nt: TGCAGTGCTAAGGTCACATCAGGAGAAAAACTGTTTTTT
cdr3_aa: CSAKVTSGEKLFF
j_call: TRBJ1-4
d_call: NA
v_call: TRBV20-1
clone_size: NA

cdr3_nt: TGTGCCAGCAGCCACCGAGCGGGAGGAGGAAACGAGCAGTACTTC
cdr3_aa: CASSHRAGGGNEQYF
j_call: TRBJ2-7
d_call: TRBD2
v_call: TRBV14
clone_size: few

cdr3_nt: TGTGCCAGCAGCTTAGAACTAGCGGGAGGCCTCCAAGAGACCCAGTACTTC
cdr3_aa: CASSLELAGGLQETQYF
j_call: TRBJ2-5
d_call: TRBD2
v_call: TRBV11-2
clone_size: many

cdr3_nt: TGCAGCGTTGATGTAGCGGGAGGGCAGACCCAGTACTTC
cdr3_aa: CSVDVAGGQTQYF
j_call: TRBJ2-5
d_call: TRBD2
v_call: TRBV29-1
clone_size: few

cdr3_nt: TGTGCCAGCAGCCAAGTCTTGGGGCAAGCCTATGGCTACACCTTC
cdr3_aa: CASSQVLGQAYGYTF
j_call: TRBJ1-2
d_call: NA
v_call: TRBV4-2
clone_size: many

cdr3_nt: TGTGCCAGCAGACCCCCCGGCAGAAGGAACGAAGCTTTCTTT
cdr3_aa: CASRPPGRRNEAFF
j_call: TRBJ1-1
d_call: NA
v_call: TRBV6-1
clone_size: few

cdr3_nt: TGTGCCAGCAGTTACCCAACAAGAGCGACTCCCCCAGATACGCAGTATTTT
cdr3_aa: CASSYPTRATPPDTQYF
j_call: TRBJ2-3
d_call: NA
v_call: TRBV6-5
clone_size: NA

cdr3_nt: TGTGCCAGCAGCCAGGGTACAAATTCACCCCTCCACTTT
cdr3_aa: CASSQGTNSPLHF
j_call: TRBJ1-6
d_call: NA
v_call: TRBV3-1
clone_size: many

cdr3_nt: TGTGCCAGCAGTTTGGGTCCGGGACAGGGTCCCGAGACCCAGTACTTC
cdr3_aa: CASSLGPGQGPETQYF
j_call: TRBJ2-5
d_call: TRBD1
v_call: TRBV28
clone_size: many

cdr3_nt: TGTGCCAGCAGTTTATCAGCGGGAGGGCCACAGCAGTACTTC
cdr3_aa: CASSLSAGGPQQYF
j_call: TRBJ2-7
d_call: TRBD2
v_call: TRBV27
clone_size: few

cdr3_nt: TGCAGTGCCCCTCGGACAGGGGGCCCCTACGAGCAGTACTTC
cdr3_aa: CSAPRTGGPYEQYF
j_call: TRBJ2-7
d_call: TRBD1
v_call: TRBV20-1
clone_size: many

cdr3_nt: TGTGCCAGCAGCCAAGACAGGGGTATGAGCACTGAAGCTTTCTTT
cdr3_aa: CASSQDRGMSTEAFF
j_call: TRBJ1-1
d_call: NA
v_call: TRBV14
clone_size: NA

cdr3_nt: TGTGCCAGCAGTTACTTCTCAGGGGGCGAGGGGTCGACCCAGTACTTC
cdr3_aa: CASSYFSGGEGSTQYF
j_call: TRBJ2-5
d_call: TRBD1
v_call: TRBV6-2/TRBV6-3
clone_size: few

cdr3_nt: TGTGCCAGCGGTTTAATGACAGGGTTGGACCCATATGGCTACACCTTC
cdr3_aa: CASGLMTGLDPYGYTF
j_call: TRBJ1-2
d_call: TRBD1
v_call: TRBV28
clone_size: few

cdr3_nt: TGTGCCAGCGCGTGGGACAGAAGCACAGATACGCAGTATTTT
cdr3_aa: CASAWDRSTDTQYF
j_call: TRBJ2-3
d_call: TRBD1
v_call: TRBV18
clone_size: many

cdr3_nt: TGTGCCAGCAGTGAAGACCGGGACATCACAGATACGCAGTATTTT
cdr3_aa: CASSEDRDITDTQYF
j_call: TRBJ2-3
d_call: NA
v_call: TRBV2
clone_size: many

cdr3_nt: TGCGCCAGCAGCCAAGAAGCCCCCTTAGGTACTGGGGAGACCCAGTACTTC
cdr3_aa: CASSQEAPLGTGETQYF
j_call: TRBJ2-5
d_call: NA
v_call: TRBV4-1
clone_size: few

cdr3_nt: TGCGCCAGCACGGCGGGAGACCCCTCGTACGGGGAGCTGTTTTTT
cdr3_aa: CASTAGDPSYGELFF
j_call: TRBJ2-2
d_call: TRBD2
v_call: TRBV10-1
clone_size: NA

cdr3_nt: TGTGCCAGCAAAACGGGGATAGGGCATCAGCCCCAGCATTTT
cdr3_aa: CASKTGIGHQPQHF
j_call: TRBJ1-5
d_call: NA
v_call: TRBV6-1
clone_size: few

cdr3_nt: TGCGCCAGCAGCCCCCGCCAGGGCAACTATGGCTACACCTTC
cdr3_aa: CASSPRQGNYGYTF
j_call: TRBJ1-2
d_call: NA
v_call: TRBV4-3
clone_size: few

cdr3_nt: TGTGCCAGCAATGACAGAGAAATGAACACTGAAGCTTTCTTT
cdr3_aa: CASNDREMNTEAFF
j_call: TRBJ1-1
d_call: NA
v_call: TRBV12-3/TRBV12-4
clone_size: many

cdr3_nt: TGTGCCAGCAGTGACCCGGGACTAGCGGGAGGACCCTACAATGAGCAGTTCTTC
cdr3_aa: CASSDPGLAGGPYNEQFF
j_call: TRBJ2-1
d_call: TRBD2
v_call: TRBV28
clone_size: NA

cdr3_nt: TGTGCCAGCAGCCAAGATCACAGGACAGGGTCGAACATTCAGTACTTC
cdr3_aa: CASSQDHRTGSNIQYF
j_call: TRBJ2-4
d_call: NA
v_call: TRBV3-2
clone_size: many

cdr3_nt: TGCGCCAGCAAATTGGGACTAGCGGTCGTGAGCTCCTACAATGAGCAGTTCTTC
cdr3_aa: CASKLGLAVVSSYNEQFF
j_call: TRBJ2-1
d_call: TRBD2
v_call: TRBV5-1
clone_size: NA

cdr3_nt: TGCAGTGCTAGAGCCGGGACAGGGGGTGCAACTAATGAAAAACTGTTTTTT
cdr3_aa: CSARAGTGGATNEKLFF
j_call: TRBJ1-4
d_call: TRBD1
v_call: TRBV20-1
clone_size: few

cdr3_nt: TGTGCCAGCAGCTTACATGGGCAGGGTGGAGAGACCCAGTACTTC
cdr3_aa: CASSLHGQGGETQYF
j_call: TRBJ2-5
d_call: NA
v_call: TRBV5-6
clone_size: few

cdr3_nt: TGTGCCAGCGGGGTCCAAGAGACCCAGTACTTC
cdr3_aa: CASGVQETQYF
j_call: TRBJ2-5
d_call: NA
v_call: TRBV6-1
clone_size: many

cdr3_nt: TGTGCCAGCACCTCCGGGACTAGCCCCTACAATGAGCAGTTCTTC
cdr3_aa: CASTSGTSPYNEQFF
j_call: TRBJ2-1
d_call: TRBD2
v_call: TRBV12-3/TRBV12-4
clone_size: many

cdr3_nt: TGCAGCGTCGATACTAGCGGGACCCCGTATTTT
cdr3_aa: CSVDTSGTPYF
j_call: TRBJ2-3
d_call: TRBD2
v_call: TRBV29-1
clone_size: few

cdr3_nt: TGTGCCAGCAGCCTCCTACAGGGTTACGAGCAGTACTTC
cdr3_aa: CASSLLQGYEQYF
j_call: TRBJ2-7
d_call: NA
v_call: TRBV7-9
clone_size: many